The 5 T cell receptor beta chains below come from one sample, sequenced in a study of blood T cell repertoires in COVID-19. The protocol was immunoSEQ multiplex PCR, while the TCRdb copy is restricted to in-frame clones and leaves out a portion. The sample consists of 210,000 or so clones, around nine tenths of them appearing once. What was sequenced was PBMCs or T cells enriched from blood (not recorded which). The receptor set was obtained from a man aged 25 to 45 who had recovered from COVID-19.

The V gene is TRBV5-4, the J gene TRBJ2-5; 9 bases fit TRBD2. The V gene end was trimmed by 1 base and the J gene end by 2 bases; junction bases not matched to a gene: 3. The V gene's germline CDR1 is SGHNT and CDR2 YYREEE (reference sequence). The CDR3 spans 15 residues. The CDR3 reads CASSLRLAGQETQYF. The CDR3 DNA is TGTGCCAGCAGCTTGCGTCTAGCGGGGCAAGAGACCCAGTACTTC.

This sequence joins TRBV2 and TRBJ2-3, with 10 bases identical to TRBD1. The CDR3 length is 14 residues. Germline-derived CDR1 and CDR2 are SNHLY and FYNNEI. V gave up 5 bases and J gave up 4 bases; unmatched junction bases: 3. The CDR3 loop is CASSRDRGSDTQYF. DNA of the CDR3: TGTGCCAGCAGTAGGGACAGGGGCTCAGATACGCAGTATTTT.

The CDR3 sequence is CASSLDLGQEETQYF. The CDR3 DNA reads as TGCGCCAGCAGCTTGGACCTGGGACAGGAAGAGACCCAGTACTTC. The chain combines TRBV5-1 with TRBJ2-5, with 8 bases identical to TRBD1. The V segment lost 0 bases and the J segment 3 bases; nucleotides outside the gene matches: 4. Germline V gives CDR1 SGHRS, CDR2 YFSETQ. CDR3 length equals 15 residues. Supplemented by reference TRBV5-1 and TRBJ2-5, the full variable domain reads KAGVTQTPRYLIKTRGQQVTLSCSPISGHRSVSWYQQTPGQGLQFLFEYFSETQRNKGNFPGRFSGRQFSNSRSEMNVSTLELGDSALYLCASSLDLGQEETQYFGPGTRLLVL.

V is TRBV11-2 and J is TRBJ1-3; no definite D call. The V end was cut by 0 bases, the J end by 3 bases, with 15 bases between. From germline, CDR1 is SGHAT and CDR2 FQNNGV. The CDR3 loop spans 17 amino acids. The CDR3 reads CASSLDFIGGFGNTIYF. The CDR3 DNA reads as TGTGCCAGCAGCTTAGACTTCATTGGAGGGTTTGGAAACACCATATATTTT. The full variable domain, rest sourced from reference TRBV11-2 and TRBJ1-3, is EAGVAQSPRYKIIEKRQSVAFWCNPISGHATLYWYQQILGQGPKLLIQFQNNGVVDDSQLPKDRFSAERLKGVDSTLKIQPAKLEDSAVYLCASSLDFIGGFGNTIYFGEGSWLTVV.

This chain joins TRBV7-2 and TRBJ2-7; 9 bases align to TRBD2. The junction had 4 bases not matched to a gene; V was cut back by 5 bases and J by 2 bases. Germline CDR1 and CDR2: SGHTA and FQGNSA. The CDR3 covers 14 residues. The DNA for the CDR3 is TGTGCCAGCAGCCTGGGACTAGCTACCTACGAGCAGTACTTC. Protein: CASSLGLATYEQYF.